One sample yielded the 14 T cell receptor beta chains listed below, sequenced in a study of T cells in tuberculosis. Thawed, overnight-rested PBMC were stained with GMM-loaded CD1B tetramer, viability dye and anti-CD3, then sorted. The CD1B tetramers carried C32 glucose monomycolate purified from Rhodococcus equi. The protocol was immunoSEQ multiplex PCR, while the TCRdb copy is restricted to in-frame clones and leaves out a portion. The sample yields 85,000 to 90,000 clones, roughly 91% seen once. The sequenced sample consisted of CD1b-GMM tetramer-negative cells sorted from PBMCs. The origin of the receptors is an adult woman with latent tuberculosis.

The J gene is TRBJ1-1, the V gene TRBV30; D remains ambiguous. The CDR3 contains 13 residues. CDR1 is GTSNPN, CDR2 SVGIG, per germline (reference sequence). Deletions cut 3 bases from V and 0 bases from J, with 8 bases between. The CDR3 region has the DNA TGTGCCTGGAGACAGTACATGAACACTGAAGCTTTCTTT. Translating gives CAWRQYMNTEAFF.

The rearrangement joins TRBV7-9 to TRBJ2-1, with 12 bases that match TRBD2. CDR3 length equals 16 residues. Unmatched junction bases numbered 8, after V lost 5 bases and J lost 6 bases. The V gene's germline CDR1 is SEHNR and CDR2 FQNEAQ (reference sequence). This CDR3 is CASSVTLAGGPNEQFF. In nucleotides, the CDR3 is TGTGCCAGCAGCGTTACTCTAGCGGGGGGGCCCAATGAGCAGTTCTTC.

The gene calls are TRBV6-6 and TRBJ2-7; 7 bases are shared with TRBD1. CDR1 MNHNY and CDR2 SVGAGI come from the germline V gene (reference sequence). V shed 5 bases, J shed 2 bases, and the junction held 9 bases outside the gene matches. The CDR3 is 15 amino acids. In DNA, the CDR3 is TGTGCCAGCAGTCCAACGACAGGGTTCACCTACGAGCAGTACGTC. Translated: CASSPTTGFTYEQYV.

The V and J genes are TRBV5-1 and TRBJ1-1; D gene ambiguous. CDR1 and CDR2 (germline): SGHRS, YFSETQ. The CDR3 is 13 residues long. With 0 bases removed from V and 7 bases from J, the gap between germline ends came to 10 bases. The CDR3 is CASSLAGRSEAFF. The DNA of the CDR3 is TGCGCCAGCAGCTTGGCCGGGAGGAGTGAAGCTTTCTTT.

J is TRBJ2-2 and V is TRBV19; D is unresolved. This CDR3 is built from 16 residues. V was cut by 3 bases and J by 0 bases, with 11 bases left in between. Germline V gene sequence: CDR1 LNHDA, CDR2 SQIVND (reference sequence). The CDR3 protein is CASSMFDIPNTGELFF. In DNA form, the CDR3 reads TGTGCCAGTAGTATGTTTGACATACCGAACACCGGGGAGCTGTTTTTT.

This chain links TRBV2 with TRBJ2-6, with D perhaps matching TRBD1 (5 bases). Per the germline V gene, CDR1 is SNHLY and CDR2 is FYNNEI. This CDR3 contains 15 residues. Trimming took off 6 bases at V and 0 bases at J, with 9 bases between the two ends. CDR3 region: CASRDTVSGANVLTF. The CDR3 bases are TGTGCCAGCAGGGACACCGTCTCTGGGGCCAACGTCCTGACTTTC.

V usage is TRBV5-1 and J usage is TRBJ2-5; D remains ambiguous. The CDR3 totals 12 residues. The germline V and J ends were trimmed by 4 bases and 1 base, with 5 bases remaining between them. Germline loops: CDR1 SGHRS, CDR2 YFSETQ. CDR3 region: CASSRVQETQYF. CDR3 bases: TGCGCCAGCAGCCGCGTCCAAGAGACCCAGTACTTC.

This chain links TRBV7-2 with TRBJ2-2, with 9 positions matching TRBD1. The germline CDR1 and CDR2 sequences are SGHTA and FQGNSA. J gave up 1 base and V 5 bases, and 11 bases lay outside the gene matches. This CDR3 is built from 18 residues. The CDR3 protein is CASSLTLDRGRNTGELFF. Here the CDR3 DNA reads TGTGCCAGCAGCCTTACCCTAGACAGGGGGAGGAACACCGGGGAGCTGTTTTTT.

The rearrangement links TRBV5-1 to TRBJ1-2; D may be TRBD1 (5 bases). V was shortened by 1 base and J by 0 bases, with 10 bases between the two germline ends. CDR1 is SGHRS and CDR2 is YFSETQ in the germline V gene. The CDR3 spans 15 residues. CDR3 protein: CASSLSGGTNYGYTF. CDR3 nucleotide sequence: TGCGCCAGCAGCTTGTCGGGGGGAACTAACTATGGCTACACCTTC.

This rearrangement joins TRBV27 to TRBJ1-5, with 8 bases identical to TRBD1. Germline assignment: CDR1 MNHEY and CDR2 SMNVEV (reference sequence). J gave up 4 bases and V 5 bases, and 4 bases lay outside the gene matches. The CDR3 runs to 14 residues. This chain's CDR3 is CASSPQGANQPQHF. The CDR3 DNA reads TGTGCCAGCAGTCCTCAGGGGGCAAATCAGCCCCAGCATTTT.

The rearrangement uses TRBV5-1 and TRBJ2-7, with D possibly being TRBD2 (5 bases). Germline V gene data show CDR1 as SGHRS and CDR2 as YFSETQ. This CDR3 spans 15 amino acids. The germline V and J ends were trimmed by 4 bases and 0 bases, with 14 bases remaining between them. The CDR3 DNA reads TGCGCCAGCAGCCGCGAGGGCTCAACCTCCTACGAGCAGTACTTC. This translates into CASSREGSTSYEQYF.

This chain joins TRBV6-1 and TRBJ1-6; tentatively, D is TRBD1 (6 bases). The CDR3 spans 16 residues. With 1 base removed from V and 0 bases from J, the gap between germline ends came to 7 bases. In germline, CDR1 is MNHNS, CDR2 SASEGT. CDR3: CASSEDRDSYNSPLHF. CDR3 bases: TGTGCCAGCAGTGAAGACAGGGACTCCTATAATTCACCCCTCCACTTT.

The chain carries TRBV9 and TRBJ2-5; TRBD2 agrees at 15 bases. CDR3 size: 19 residues. After removal of 0 bases from V and 1 base from J, the junction contained 7 bases not matched to a gene. Per the germline V gene, CDR1 is SGDLS and CDR2 is YYNGEE. As DNA, the CDR3 is TGTGCCAGCAGCGTAGCTTCCGGGACTAGCGGGGGGCTCCAAGAGACCCAGTACTTC. This codes for CASSVASGTSGGLQETQYF.

This clone showed up just a few times. The rearrangement uses TRBV19 and TRBJ1-4, with TRBD1 identical over 7 bases. With 6 bases clipped from V and 7 bases from J, the junction kept 8 bases outside the gene matches. From germline, CDR1 is LNHDA and CDR2 SQIVND (reference sequence). This CDR3 spans 14 amino acids. The CDR3 is CASRMTGFGEKLFF. The DNA of the CDR3 is TGTGCCAGTAGGATGACAGGGTTCGGTGAAAAACTGTTTTTT.